The clone carrying this TCR beta chain has just one count. Its specificity is not known. The V end lost 0 bases, the J end lost 8 bases, and 13 bases lay between the germline ends. Germline lookup yields CDR1 LGHNA and CDR2 YSLEER. CDR3 length: 14 residues. This sample stems from a study of T cell clonotyping in hematopoietic cell transplantation. Study conclusions and caveats: Without cell sorting, CD4 versus CD8 contributions remain unresolved. Pathologically expanded recipient clonotypes increased progressively from day 30 to day 180 as diversity fell. Broader posttransplant TCR repertoire diversity was predicted by graft donor and pretransplant recipient Inverse Simpson Index values. At the given depth, recipient repertoires were over 95% de novo clonotypes.

TCRdb's copy holds only in-frame clones and misses some; the assay was immunoSEQ multiplex PCR. Among around 17,000 clones listed, more than 75% were seen once. The sequencing used PBMCs, collected 100 days after allogeneic stem cell transplant. This TCR came from a male patient between 60 and 69 years old who had an allogeneic stem cell transplant from a related donor, so the T cells may come from the graft donor. Some clones in this sample may be carry-over from other donors' samples. The rearrangement uses TRBV4-3 and TRBJ1-2; unclear D gene. The CDR3 region has the DNA TGCGCCAGCAGCCAAGACAGGACCTTAGGGGGCTACACCTTC. Residues: CASSQDRTLGGYTF.